Here is one TCR beta chain with its context. This entry belongs to a study of T-cell reconstitution after alpha-beta-depleted transplantation in children. Preparation of the TCRbeta library was carried out with unique molecular identifiers. TCRdb re-derived calls from the PCR reads in MiXCR, one entry per CDR3 protein. The sample shows around 500,000 distinct CDR3 sequences, approximately 13% of them seen only once. Per the germline V gene, CDR1 is MNHEY and CDR2 is SVGAGI. The CDR3 sequence is 14 residues long. V shed 7 bases, J shed 2 bases, and the junction held 7 bases outside the gene matches. Source: PBMCs from the stem cell graft donor, taken from the stem cell graft. This chain joins TRBV6-5 and TRBJ1-1, with 7 nucleotides matching TRBD1. The TCR comes from a human donor who donated a stem cell graft to a child with combined immunodeficiency. The CDR3 region is CASTLGQCNTEAFF. In DNA form, the CDR3 reads TGTGCCAGCACGTTGGGACAGTGTAACACTGAAGCTTTCTTT.